The rows below give T cell receptor beta chains drawn from one sample of a study of blood T cell repertoires in COVID-19. Data came from immunoSEQ multiplex PCR; TCRdb stores just in-frame clones and leaves some out. Altogether about 190,000 clones are present, roughly 84% being singletons, with the ten largest covering approximately 3%. The sample comprised PBMCs or T cells enriched from blood (not recorded which). These receptors were obtained from a young woman who had recovered from COVID-19. Each CDR3 is given with its conserved first and last residue. The D gene is left open where the match is weak. Clone size is stated in some rows and not others, as once, few, many or a class when expanded.

>once|TRBJ2-3|TRBV2|TRBD1
TGTGCCAGCAATGCAGTCAGGGGGCCAGATACGCAGTATTTT
CASNAVRGPDTQYF
>-|TRBJ1-5|TRBV6-5|-
TGTGCCAGCAGTTACGACTTATATAGCAATCAGCCCCAGCATTTT
CASSYDLYSNQPQHF
>few|TRBJ2-5|TRBV27|-
TGTGCCAGCAAGTGGGGGAGGACGGGAAAGACCCAGTACTTC
CASKWGRTGKTQYF
>-|TRBJ1-3|TRBV7-2|-
TGTGCCAGCAGCCAACGGGACAAGAACTTTCTCTCTGGAAACACCATATATTTT
CASSQRDKNFLSGNTIYF
>once|TRBJ2-2|TRBV5-1|TRBD1
TGCGCCAGCAGCGCACAGGGGTCCTACACCGGGGAGCTGTTTTTT
CASSAQGSYTGELFF
>-|TRBJ1-5|TRBV10-3|-
TGTGCCACCGATCCGCAGGGGAATCAGCCCCAGCATTTT
CATDPQGNQPQHF
>once|TRBJ2-7|TRBV28|TRBD1
TGTGCCACCCTGCTGGGACAGGGGTTTTCATGGGAGCAGTACTTC
CATLLGQGFSWEQYF
>-|TRBJ1-2|TRBV28|-
TGTGCCAGCAGTTTGGGGCCGGCTGGCTACACCTTC
CASSLGPAGYTF
>many|TRBJ2-1|TRBV19|-
TGTGCCAGTAGTATAGGGCAAAACTCCTACAATGAGCAGTTCTTC
CASSIGQNSYNEQFF
>-|TRBJ1-2|TRBV11-2|-
TGTGCCAGCAGCTTAGACCCGGCCAGCGGAGGCTACACCTTC
CASSLDPASGGYTF
>-|TRBJ2-2|TRBV5-1|-
TGCGCCAGCAGCTTAAATGCCGGCACCGGGGAGCTGTTTTTT
CASSLNAGTGELFF
>-|TRBJ1-2|TRBV13|TRBD1
TGTGCCAGCAGCTTAGGGACAGGGGGCTATGGCTACACCTTC
CASSLGTGGYGYTF
>-|TRBJ1-1|TRBV7-9|TRBD1
TGTGCCAGCAGCTGGACAGGGGTGAACACTGAAGCTTTCTTT
CASSWTGVNTEAFF
>-|TRBJ1-5|TRBV2|TRBD1
TGTGCCAGCAGCCCAGGGACAGATTATCAGCCCCAGCATTTT
CASSPGTDYQPQHF
>-|TRBJ1-2|TRBV3-1/TRBV3-2|TRBD1
TGTGCCAGCAGCCAAGACAATGGGCTACAGGGGCTTGTAGATGGCTACACCTTC
CASSQDNGLQGLVDGYTF
>-|TRBJ2-1|TRBV2|TRBD2
TGTGCCAGCAGTGGCCTAGCGGGAGGGCTTGAGCAGTTCTTC
CASSGLAGGLEQFF
>-|TRBJ2-1|TRBV27|-
TGTGCCAGCACCCTTACCGGGACAACCTACAATGAGCAGTTCTTC
CASTLTGTTYNEQFF
>-|TRBJ1-6|TRBV7-2|-
TGTGCCAGCAGCTTGCTGGGCAACGATAATTCACCCCTCCACTTT
CASSLLGNDNSPLHF
>-|TRBJ2-1|TRBV3-1/TRBV3-2|-
TGTGCCAGCAGCCAACCCCCTCGTCTAACCTCCCCCAATGAGCAGTTCTTC
CASSQPPRLTSPNEQFF
>-|TRBJ1-4|TRBV11-2|-
TGTGCCAGCAGCCGAGCAGGGTTCGGGGAAAAACTGTTTTTT
CASSRAGFGEKLFF
>-|TRBJ2-5|TRBV28|TRBD2
TGTGCCAGCAGTTTGTCGCGGGGGGGCCAAAAGACCCAGTACTTC
CASSLSRGGQKTQYF
>few|TRBJ1-2|TRBV3-1/TRBV3-2|-
TGTGCCAGCAGCCTACAGGGTAACTATGGCTACACCTTC
CASSLQGNYGYTF
>-|TRBJ1-6|TRBV9|-
TGTGCCAGCAGCGTACAGGGGAGAAATAATTCACCCCTCCACTTT
CASSVQGRNNSPLHF
>-|TRBJ1-2|TRBV10-3|TRBD1
TGTGCCATCAGTCTGACAGACAGGGATGGCTACACCTTC
CAISLTDRDGYTF
>once|TRBJ1-1|TRBV19|-
TGTGCCAGTAACTGGGGCGGGGGCGCGGTTGAAGCTTTCTTT
CASNWGGGAVEAFF
>-|TRBJ1-4|TRBV5-1|-
TGCGCCAGCAGCAGGACAGTACCTGATAATGAAAAACTGTTTTTT
CASSRTVPDNEKLFF
>-|TRBJ1-5|TRBV28|-
TGTGCCAGCAGTACTCCACCGGGACACGAGGAACAGCCCCAGCATTTT
CASSTPPGHEEQPQHF
>-|TRBJ2-1|TRBV5-1|TRBD2
TGCGCCAGCCTAGGCTGCCGGGAGGCCGACTTCTACAATGAGCAGTTCTTC
CASLGCREADFYNEQFF
>-|TRBJ1-5|TRBV5-1|TRBD1
TGCGCCAGCAGCCGGGACAGCCCCAATCAGCCCCAGCATTTT
CASSRDSPNQPQHF
>-|TRBJ2-7|TRBV5-1|-
TGCGCCAGCAGCGGGCAGGAGGCCGAGCAGTACTTC
CASSGQEAEQYF
>-|TRBJ2-5|TRBV5-1|-
TGCGCCAGCAGCTTCTCCACGGGACAAGAGACCCAGTACTTC
CASSFSTGQETQYF
>-|TRBJ1-1|TRBV6-2/TRBV6-3|TRBD1
TGTGCCAGCAGTTACCCGAGGACAGGGCTTAACATGAACACTGAAGCTTTCTTT
CASSYPRTGLNMNTEAFF
>-|TRBJ2-3|TRBV19|-
TGTGCCAGTAGTCCCCAGAGGACAGATACGCAGTATTTT
CASSPQRTDTQYF
>-|TRBJ2-3|TRBV20-1|TRBD1
TGCAGTGCTCGTGATGATAGGACAGGGACGGGCGCAGATACGCAGTATTTT
CSARDDRTGTGADTQYF
>-|TRBJ2-3|TRBV10-3|TRBD2
TGTGCCATCAGGACTAGCGGGAGTCTAACAGATACGCAGTATTTT
CAIRTSGSLTDTQYF
>once|TRBJ1-2|TRBV2|-
TGTGCCACCCTCCGGGTGGGGGGGGGCTACACCTTC
CATLRVGGGYTF
>-|TRBJ1-5|TRBV16|TRBD1
TGTGCCAGCAGCCAGACAGGGGGGGGCAATCAGCCCCAGCATTTT
CASSQTGGGNQPQHF
>many|TRBJ1-3|TRBV19|-
TGTGCCAGTGGGTACAAGGAGAACACCATATATTTT
CASGYKENTIYF
>-|TRBJ2-2|TRBV7-3|TRBD2
TGTGCCAGCAGCCCAGAACTAGCGTCCGGGGAGCTGTTTTTT
CASSPELASGELFF
>-|TRBJ2-1|TRBV7-9|-
TGTGCCAGCAGCTTAGGTCGCGCGTCCTACAATGAGCAGTTCTTC
CASSLGRASYNEQFF